A selection of T cell receptor beta chains follows, all from one sample in a study of T cells in Graves' hyperthyroidism and ophthalmopathy. TCRdb independently ran MiXCR on the multiplex PCR reads; one entry per CDR3 protein. The sample holds approximately 600,000 distinct CDR3 sequences, approximately 15% seen once. The specimen sequenced was blood. Receptors were obtained from a woman aged 18 to 35 with Graves' ophthalmopathy. The CDR3 runs from the conserved cysteine through the conserved F or W. A D gene is named only where the DNA matches it firmly. Clone size appears in some rows only: once, few, many, or a class for an expanded clone.

TRBV7-2	TRBJ1-6	many	TRBD1	TGTGCCAGCAGCCCCCGGGACAGGGGGATTTCACCCCTCCACTTT	CASSPRDRGISPLHF
TRBV6-1	TRBJ2-1	.	.	TGTGCCAGCAGCCAGCGGATTGGGGTCGATGAGCAGTTCTTC	CASSQRIGVDEQFF
TRBV6-2/TRBV6-3	TRBJ1-5	many	TRBD1	TGTGCCAGCAGTTACGGGGGACAGGGCAATCAGCCCCAGCATTTT	CASSYGGQGNQPQHF
TRBV28	TRBJ2-7	many	TRBD2	TGTGCCAGCAGCCGTTCCCGACTAGCGGGACCCTACGAGCAGTACTTC	CASSRSRLAGPYEQYF
TRBV20-1	TRBJ1-1	many	.	TGCAGTGCTGGGGAGGTGTTCCTGAACACTGAAGCTTTCTTT	CSAGEVFLNTEAFF
TRBV11-3	TRBJ2-7	many	TRBD1	TGTGCCAGCAGCTTAGTTGGGACAGGGTCGACCTACGAGCAGTACTTC	CASSLVGTGSTYEQYF
TRBV28	TRBJ2-3	many	.	TGTGCCAGCAGTTTCCCCTCGTCAAAGTGGAGCGGATTCACAGATACGCAGTATTTT	CASSFPSSKWSGFTDTQYF
TRBV3-1	TRBJ2-5	many	.	TGTGCCAGCAGCCCCTTCGGGGAAGCGAGGAAGACCCAGTACTTC	CASSPFGEARKTQYF
TRBV7-8	TRBJ1-2	many	TRBD1	TGTGCCAGCAGCTTAGTTAGACAGGGGAACTATGGCTACACCTTC	CASSLVRQGNYGYTF
TRBV9	TRBJ2-2	few	.	TGTGCCAGCAGCCCGTCCTGGAGGCAGAACACCGGGGAGCTGTTTTTT	CASSPSWRQNTGELFF
TRBV5-5	TRBJ2-1	many	.	TGTGCCAGCAGCTCGGTACGCCCGGGGGGCTCATCCTACAATGAGCAGTTCTTC	CASSSVRPGGSSYNEQFF
TRBV5-1	TRBJ2-3	many	.	TGCGCCAGCAACTTGGGATCGACCCAAGATACGCAGTATTTT	CASNLGSTQDTQYF
TRBV30	TRBJ2-1	few	TRBD2	TGTGCCGAGGAGCGGGATCCCTACAATGAGCAGTTCTTC	CAEERDPYNEQFF
TRBV11-3	TRBJ2-1	many	.	TGTGCCAGCAGCTCCCGCGCGTCCTACAATGAGCAGTTCTTC	CASSSRASYNEQFF